This T cell receptor (beta chain) came from a study of CD8+ T cells in alopecia areata. General observations from the study: Under tofacitinib, numerous expanded lesional clonotypes remained detectable in scalp and blood.

Trimming cost V 3 bases and J 6 bases, with 11 bases left between them. The CDR3 is made up of 13 amino acids. Germline V gene sequence: CDR1 KGHSH, CDR2 LQKENI. Treatment defined: oral pan-JAK inhibitor, 5-10 mg twice daily. RNA extraction and reverse transcription yielded cDNA as sequencing template. The protocol was immunoSEQ multiplex PCR, while the TCRdb copy is restricted to in-frame clones and leaves out a portion. This sample has 85,000 to 95,000 clones, with approximately 70% found just once. As to this clone: Its antigen is unidentified.

This chain uses TRBV18 with TRBJ1-2; D uncertain. The clonotype originates from a human donor with alopecia areata. This specimen was CD8+ T cells sorted from blood, taken around week 46, from a patient treated with tofacitinib. CDR3 coding DNA: TGTGCCAGCTCACCCACATGGGAGGATGGCTACACCTTC. Amino acid sequence: CASSPTWEDGYTF.